This paragraph covers one TCR beta chain sequence. The ends were cut back, 7 bases at V and 3 bases at J, with 17 bases in the middle. There are 15 residues in the CDR3. Germline CDR1 is KGHDR and CDR2 is SFDVKD. The protocol was immunoSEQ multiplex PCR, while the TCRdb copy is restricted to in-frame clones and leaves out a portion. Found here are roughly 140,000 clones, around 90% of them singletons; the top ten hold approximately 1.5%. This specimen comes from a study of blood T cell repertoires in COVID-19. Sequencing was carried out using peripheral blood. The clonotype originates from a woman in her 50s with acute or convalescent COVID-19. V and J are TRBV24-1 and TRBJ2-5; maybe TRBD2 (6 bases). CDR3 DNA: TGTGCCACCAGCTTAGTAACCGGGAGCAAAGAGACCCAGTACTTC. This gives the protein CATSLVTGSKETQYF.